This TCR beta chain was captured in a study of shared clonotypes between healthy human individuals. Study conclusions and caveats: The authors sampled blood alone, and tissue repertoires likely differ. Naive subsets usually exceeded memory subsets in estimated richness.

CD45RO-negative cells were positively selected for CCR7, leaving out terminally differentiated effector memory CD45RA+ cells. The donors, all of them Caucasian adults, lived in Nashville, Tennessee. Generated by immunoSEQ multiplex PCR, the TCRdb table keeps only in-frame clones and is missing some. The table records some 1,900,000 clones, approximately 94% of them present only once. The CDR3 covers 13 residues. V was clipped by 1 base and J by 6 bases, with 6 bases between them. The germline gives CDR1 MNHEY, CDR2 SVGAGI. With regard to this clone: The target antigen is unknown. This specimen includes other DNA sequences encoding the same CDR3.

Material: naive CD8+ T cells sorted from blood. The V gene is TRBV6-5, the J gene TRBJ2-2; D is unresolved. This clonotype originated in a young man in good health. Written as DNA, the CDR3 is TGTGCCAGCAGTTACTTGGGTCCCGGGGAGCTGTTTTTT. Protein product: CASSYLGPGELFF.